The subject of this entry is one TCR beta chain. This specimen comes from a study of blood T cell repertoires in COVID-19. Study information: T cells, B-cell-depleted T cells, or PBMCs supplied cDNA or gDNA.

Each exposed participant met a COVID-19 case in the 2 weeks preceding study entry. How the authors handled the data: It was from reference gene primer amplification that nucleated cell counts were estimated. The protocol was immunoSEQ multiplex PCR, while the TCRdb copy is restricted to in-frame clones and leaves out a portion. Clone size and the V and J calls come from that table; the DNA yielded D and trimming. The sample has 200,000 to 250,000 clones, over 70% seen once. V lost 2 bases and J lost 0, with 11 bases in between. The CDR3 extends over 16 amino acids. CDR1 and CDR2 from the germline V gene are GTSNPN and SVGIG (reference sequence).

The source is a woman in her twenties or thirties who had been exposed to COVID-19. The chain uses TRBV30 and TRBJ1-6; no clear D. What was sequenced was PBMCs or T cells enriched from blood (not recorded which). The CDR3 region is CAWSFGGVSYNSPLHF. CDR3 nucleotides: TGTGCCTGGAGTTTTGGCGGAGTCTCCTATAATTCACCCCTCCACTTT.